This entry is about one T cell receptor beta chain. This sample was included in a study of blood T cell repertoires in COVID-19. Looking at the study overall: Specimens from acute and convalescent COVID-19 originated in the United States, Italy and Spain. T cells, B-cell-depleted T cells, or PBMCs provided the cDNA or gDNA that served as material.

The germline CDR1 and CDR2 sequences are MGHRA and YSYEKL. The CDR3 is 15 residues long. The V and J ends lost 1 base and 7 bases, in that order; junction bases with no gene match: 5. Per the study methods: Nucleated cell counts were estimated from reference gene primer amplification. Only in-frame clones appear in the TCRdb table, and some are missing; sequencing was by immunoSEQ multiplex PCR. V and J calls and clone size come straight from that table; D and trimming were deduced from the DNA. The sample holds about 280,000 clones, approximately 91% seen once. The receptor was derived from a man aged 18 to 30 with active or convalescent COVID-19. The sequenced material came from peripheral blood. The V call is TRBV4-1, the J call TRBJ2-1; TRBD2 agrees at 9 bases. The DNA of the CDR3 is TGCGCCAGCAGCCAAGCGGCGGGGGGGCATAATGAGCAGTTCTTC. Protein: CASSQAAGGHNEQFF.